This passage covers 11 T cell receptor beta chains from one sample sequenced in a study of blood T cell repertoires in COVID-19. The repertoire was sequenced with immunoSEQ multiplex PCR; TCRdb's copy has only in-frame clones and lacks some. This table has about 260,000 clones, roughly nine tenths appearing once. The sequencing input was peripheral blood. Every receptor here comes from a man aged 40-49 years who had recovered from COVID-19.

The V gene is TRBV6-2 or TRBV6-3, the J gene TRBJ2-7; no clear D gene. CDR1 MNHEY and CDR2 SVGEGT come from the germline V gene. CDR3 length equals 15 residues. The V end was cut by 0 bases, the J end by 3 bases, with 12 bases between. The CDR3 region is CASSYSRELFYEQYF. CDR3 in DNA: TGTGCCAGCAGTTACTCACGCGAACTCTTCTACGAGCAGTACTTC.

The chain has TRBV4-3 and TRBJ2-3, with TRBD2 matching 10 bases. CDR1 and CDR2 from the germline V gene are LGHNA and YSLEER. This CDR3 is built from 16 residues. V was clipped by 4 bases and J by 1 base; unmatched bases: 5. The CDR3 sequence: CASSPRTSGRTDTQYF. CDR3 sequence (DNA): TGCGCCAGCAGCCCCCGGACTAGCGGTCGCACAGATACGCAGTATTTT.

CDR3 residues: CSVGMQGYTQYF. The CDR3 nucleotides read TGCAGCGTTGGTATGCAGGGATATACGCAGTATTTT. The chain couples TRBV29-1 to TRBJ2-3, with D perhaps matching TRBD1 (5 bases). The CDR3 extends over 12 amino acids. V was cut by 4 bases and J by 7 bases, with 12 bases left in between. The germline V gene has CDR1 SQVTM and CDR2 ANQGSEA.

The V and J genes are TRBV2 and TRBJ2-7; TRBD2 matches at 9 bases. Germline V lookup: CDR1 SNHLY, CDR2 FYNNEI. The CDR3 spans 15 residues. Trimming cost V 2 bases and J 7 bases; bases outside gene matches: 9. DNA of the CDR3: TGTGCCAGCAGTGAACTTGCGGGAGGGCCGGGTGAGCAGTACTTC. Its protein product is CASSELAGGPGEQYF.

This CDR3 is CASSLAGARNQPQHF. The CDR3 bases are TGTGCCAGCAGCTTAGCTGGGGCCAGGAATCAGCCCCAGCATTTT. The V and J genes are TRBV7-2 and TRBJ1-5, with D perhaps TRBD1 (5 bases). Trimming took 0 bases from V and 4 from J, leaving 10 bases between them. Per the germline V gene, CDR1 is SGHTA and CDR2 is FQGNSA. The CDR3 spans 15 residues.

The J gene is TRBJ2-5, the V gene TRBV15; 8 bases line up with TRBD2. In germline, CDR1 is LNHNV, CDR2 YYDKDF (reference sequence). Trimming took 4 bases from V and 7 from J; bases not matched to a gene: 11. This CDR3 has 15 amino acids. The chain's CDR3 is CATSNTGTRSGTQYF. For the CDR3, the DNA is TGTGCCACCAGCAACACCGGGACTAGAAGTGGGACCCAGTACTTC.

The chain couples TRBV7-9 to TRBJ1-1; tentative D call: TRBD1 (5 bases). Germline V CDR1 and CDR2: SEHNR, FQNEAQ (reference sequence). CDR3 length: 13 amino acids. Trimming shortened V by 5 bases and J by 2 bases, and 9 bases separated the two germline ends. CDR3 bases: TGTGCCAGCAGCCCCGGGGGTAACACTGAAGCTTTCTTT. Translation gives CASSPGGNTEAFF. Combining the CDR3 with reference TRBV7-9 and TRBJ1-1 gives the whole variable domain DTGVSQNPRHKITKRGQNVTFRCDPISEHNRLYWYRQTLGQGPEFLTYFQNEAQLEKSRLLSDRFSAERPKGSFSTLEIQRTEQGDSAMYLCASSPGGNTEAFFGQGTRLTVV.

J is TRBJ2-5 and V is TRBV7-9, with TRBD1 as a possible D gene (7 bases). From germline, CDR1 is SEHNR and CDR2 FQNEAQ (reference sequence). V lost 3 bases to trimming and J lost 4 bases, with 15 bases between them. CDR3 length: 15 amino acids. CDR3 protein: CASSFARGVLETQYF. CDR3 sequence (DNA): TGTGCCAGCAGCTTTGCCAGGGGGGTCTTAGAGACCCAGTACTTC.

This chain joins TRBV6-5 and TRBJ2-7; 10 bases fit TRBD1. The CDR3 length is 15 residues. The ends lost 7 bases at V and 2 bases at J; junction bases unmatched: 8. Looked up from germline, CDR1 is MNHEY and CDR2 is SVGAGI. CDR3 loop: CASTPTGGAAYEQYF. CDR3 in DNA: TGTGCCAGCACCCCGACAGGGGGCGCAGCCTACGAGCAGTACTTC.

Worth noting for this clone: The same CDR3 arises from other DNA sequences in this sample as well. The genes are TRBV20-1 and TRBJ2-1, with D possibly TRBD2 on 6 matching bases. Germline loops: CDR1 DFQATT, CDR2 SNEGSKA (reference sequence). This CDR3 contains 11 residues. V was trimmed by 3 bases and J by 7 bases, leaving 7 bases between them. CDR3 residues: CSASRGNEQFF. The CDR3 nucleotides are TGCAGTGCTAGTCGGGGGAATGAGCAGTTCTTC.

This chain connects TRBV4-3 to TRBJ2-2; possibly TRBD1 for D (5 bases). The CDR3 length is 17 residues. V lost 0 bases and J lost 4, with 15 bases in between. Looked up from germline, CDR1 is LGHNA and CDR2 is YSLEER. The CDR3 bases are TGCGCCAGCAGCCAAGATTTATATGGGGCTGGCACCGGGGAGCTGTTTTTT. This sequence encodes CASSQDLYGAGTGELFF.